Presented here are 23 T cell receptor beta chains from one specimen sequenced in a study of blood T cell repertoires in COVID-19. Generated by immunoSEQ multiplex PCR, the TCRdb table keeps only in-frame clones and is missing some. The sample carries around 160,000 clones, around 83% recorded once. The sequenced sample was PBMCs or T cells enriched from blood (not recorded which). These TCRs come from a woman aged 50 to 65 who had been exposed to COVID-19.

CDR3: CASSYGDNTQYF. CDR3 sequence (DNA): TGTGCCAGCAGTTACGGGGACAATACGCAGTATTTT. The chain carries TRBV6-2 or TRBV6-3 and TRBJ2-3, with D possibly matching TRBD1 (6 bases). V lost 2 bases and J lost 7, with 7 bases in between. The CDR3 contains 12 residues. Germline loops: CDR1 MNHEY, CDR2 SVGEGT.

The chain has TRBV4-3 and TRBJ2-5; 13 nucleotides align to TRBD2. Germline assignment: CDR1 LGHNA and CDR2 YSLEER. CDR3 length: 15 residues. Unmatched junction bases numbered 3, after V lost 4 bases and J lost 4 bases. CDR3 protein: CASSRTSGRAETQYF. The CDR3 DNA follows: TGCGCCAGCAGCCGAACTAGCGGGAGGGCAGAGACCCAGTACTTC.

The chain is built from TRBV30 and TRBJ1-2, with D unclear. The germline V and J ends were trimmed by 3 bases and 5 bases, with 10 bases remaining between them. Germline V gives CDR1 GTSNPN, CDR2 SVGIG (reference sequence). CDR3 length equals 12 residues. The CDR3 spells CAWRSTVYGYTF. CDR3 sequence (DNA): TGTGCCTGGAGATCGACTGTATATGGCTACACCTTC.

The chain employs TRBV5-1 and TRBJ2-1; D might be TRBD2 (6 bases). V was clipped by 3 bases and J by 4 bases, with 17 bases between them. Germline V gene data show CDR1 as SGHRS and CDR2 as YFSETQ. CDR3 size: 16 residues. CDR3 residues: CASSSDGGAGYNEQFF. In nucleotides, the CDR3 is TGCGCCAGCAGCTCCGATGGAGGGGCAGGGTACAATGAGCAGTTCTTC.

The genes are TRBV27 and TRBJ2-7, with TRBD2 as a possible D gene (6 bases). Looked up from germline, CDR1 is MNHEY and CDR2 is SMNVEV (reference sequence). V was shortened by 3 bases and J by 0 bases, with 12 bases between the two germline ends. CDR3 size: 15 residues. Here the CDR3 reads CASSFMGLSSYEQYF. CDR3 nucleotide sequence: TGTGCCAGCAGTTTTATGGGACTGTCCTCCTACGAGCAGTACTTC.

The chain recombines TRBV6-5 with TRBJ2-2; the D is unclear. From germline, CDR1 is MNHEY and CDR2 SVGAGI. This CDR3 has 15 amino acids. V lost 6 bases to trimming and J lost 0 bases, with 11 bases between them. Written as DNA, the CDR3 is TGTGCCAGCAGATACGGGCAGGCGAACACCGGGGAGCTGTTTTTT. This sequence encodes CASRYGQANTGELFF.

The chain has TRBV4-3 and TRBJ1-4; D uncertain. The germline V and J ends were trimmed by 10 bases and 4 bases, with 10 bases remaining between them. Germline loops: CDR1 LGHNA, CDR2 YSLEER. This CDR3 region has 12 residues. This CDR3 reads CATGGFNEKLFF. In nucleotides, the CDR3 is TGCGCCACGGGAGGTTTTAATGAAAAACTGTTTTTT.

The gene calls are TRBV28 and TRBJ2-1, with 11 bases lining up with TRBD2. Trimming at V came to 6 bases and at J to 1 base, leaving 2 bases not matched to a gene. This CDR3 is 15 amino acids long. CDR1 is MDHEN, CDR2 SYDVKM, per germline. For the CDR3, the DNA is TGTGCCAGCAGGGCTAGCGGGAGGTCCTACAATGAGCAGTTCTTC. Translation gives CASRASGRSYNEQFF.

This clone has just a few counts. The chain recombines TRBV7-2 with TRBJ1-6; D is unclear. Germline V lookup: CDR1 SGHTA, CDR2 FQGNSA. This CDR3 is 15 amino acids long. With 3 bases removed from V and 7 bases from J, the gap between germline ends came to 13 bases. CDR3 in amino acids: CASSLDSGENSPLHF. The CDR3, as DNA: TGTGCCAGCAGCTTGGACTCGGGAGAGAATTCACCCCTCCACTTT.

J is TRBJ2-1 and V is TRBV7-2; D is undetermined. Trimming removed 1 base at V and 7 bases at J, with 14 bases between. CDR3 length equals 15 residues. The germline V gene has CDR1 SGHTA and CDR2 FQGNSA. CDR3 DNA sequence: TGTGCCAGCAGCTTAGTCGTCGCAGCGAGGAATGAGCAGTTCTTC. It codes for CASSLVVAARNEQFF.

The V and J genes are TRBV19 and TRBJ2-1; tentative D call: TRBD1 (6 bases). CDR3 size: 12 residues. Between the trimmed V and J ends, which lost 4 bases and 6 bases, there was a span of 7 bases. Germline V gives CDR1 LNHDA, CDR2 SQIVND (reference sequence). CDR3 loop: CASSKGVNEQFF. The CDR3 DNA sequence: TGTGCCAGTAGTAAGGGGGTCAATGAGCAGTTCTTC. The entire variable domain, with the rest obtained from reference TRBV19 and TRBJ2-1, is as follows: DGGITQSPKYLFRKEGQNVTLSCEQNLNHDAMYWYRQDPGQGLRLIYYSQIVNDFQKGDIAEGYSVSREKKESFPLTVTSAQKNPTAFYLCASSKGVNEQFFGPGTRLTVL.

The J gene is TRBJ1-4, the V gene TRBV6-5; the match to TRBD1 covers 7 bases. This CDR3 region has 15 residues. CDR1 is MNHEY and CDR2 is SVGAGI in the germline V gene. J was trimmed by 5 bases and V by 6 bases; bases with no gene match: 9. This chain's CDR3 is CASSPPGQRNEKLFF. The CDR3 DNA sequence: TGTGCCAGCAGCCCGCCGGGACAGAGGAATGAAAAACTGTTTTTT.

The table lists this clone with a few counts. The chain combines TRBV9 with TRBJ2-1, with TRBD2 as a possible D gene (5 bases). The CDR3 is 13 amino acids. V lost 4 bases to trimming and J lost 7 bases, with 12 bases between them. Germline V gives CDR1 SGDLS, CDR2 YYNGEE. CDR3 DNA sequence: TGTGCCAGCAGCCCCCCGGGGATTAATGAGCAGTTCTTC. Protein: CASSPPGINEQFF.

This chain joins TRBV5-1 and TRBJ2-1, with 9 bases that match TRBD2. The V and J ends lost 0 bases and 7 bases, in that order; junction bases with no gene match: 8. The CDR3 is 16 amino acids. Germline V gene lookup returns CDR1 SGHRS and CDR2 YFSETQ. For the CDR3, the DNA is TGCGCCAGCAGCTTGGGGGGAGCTAGCGGGAATAATGAGCAGTTCTTC. The encoded protein is CASSLGGASGNNEQFF.

The chain combines TRBV7-5 with TRBJ1-2; TRBD1 is the table's D call and was not checked against the DNA. TRBV7-5 is designated a pseudogene. This CDR3 is 13 amino acids long. This CDR3 reads CARSLRQGLGYTF. The CDR3 DNA sequence: TGTGCCAGAAGCTTGAGGCAGGGGCTGGGCTACACCTTC.

This clone was counted many times. J is TRBJ2-5 and V is TRBV6-5; D may be TRBD2 (6 bases). The CDR3 has 15 amino acids. Per germline, CDR1 MNHEY and CDR2 SVGAGI. The V gene lost 0 bases and the J gene lost 10 bases, with 18 bases spanning the gap. The CDR3 here is CASSYSETGSRDQYF. For the CDR3, the DNA is TGTGCCAGCAGTTACTCGGAAACGGGTTCGCGGGACCAGTACTTC.

The gene calls are TRBV6-1 and TRBJ2-7; the match to TRBD2 covers 7 bases. J lost 0 bases, V lost 1 base, and 6 bases had no gene match. The V gene's germline CDR1 is MNHNS and CDR2 SASEGT. This CDR3 contains 16 residues. This chain's CDR3 is CASSEGEGTGSYEQYF. The CDR3 nucleotides are TGTGCCAGCAGTGAAGGGGAGGGTACAGGCTCCTACGAGCAGTACTTC.

The V call is TRBV4-2, the J call TRBJ2-7, with 8 bases fitting TRBD2. Germline loops: CDR1 LGHNA, CDR2 YNFKEQ. J was trimmed by 1 base and V by 4 bases; bases with no gene match: 9. The length of the CDR3 is 16 residues. CDR3 region: CASSLVGGGMSYEQYF. The CDR3 region has the DNA TGTGCCAGCAGCCTTGTAGGCGGGGGGATGTCCTACGAGCAGTACTTC.

Only one count was recorded for this clone. The chain couples TRBV4-3 to TRBJ2-2, with 8 nucleotides matching TRBD2. V gave up 4 bases and J gave up 0 bases; unmatched junction bases: 7. CDR1 is LGHNA and CDR2 is YSLEER in the germline V gene. The CDR3 extends over 17 amino acids. Here the CDR3 reads CASSRTVSGANTGELFF. As DNA, the CDR3 is TGCGCCAGCAGCCGGACCGTTAGCGGGGCGAACACCGGGGAGCTGTTTTTT.

The V and J genes are TRBV27 and TRBJ2-3, with 8 bases lining up with TRBD2. The CDR3 contains 15 residues. Trimming at V came to 3 bases and at J to 2 bases, leaving 4 bases not matched to a gene. Per germline, CDR1 MNHEY and CDR2 SMNVEV (reference sequence). The CDR3, as DNA: TGTGCCAGCAGTTTGGTAGCGGGGATCACAGATACGCAGTATTTT. Residues: CASSLVAGITDTQYF.

The chain employs TRBV5-1 and TRBJ1-2; D gene uncertain. CDR1 is SGHRS, CDR2 YFSETQ, per germline. The CDR3 totals 13 residues. The V end was cut by 5 bases, the J end by 4 bases, with 12 bases between. CDR3 loop: CASRSTVTYGYTF. CDR3 coding DNA: TGCGCCAGCAGGAGTACAGTCACCTATGGCTACACCTTC. The full variable domain, rest sourced from reference TRBV5-1 and TRBJ1-2, is KAGVTQTPRYLIKTRGQQVTLSCSPISGHRSVSWYQQTPGQGLQFLFEYFSETQRNKGNFPGRFSGRQFSNSRSEMNVSTLELGDSALYLCASRSTVTYGYTFGSGTRLTVV.

In nucleotides, the CDR3 is TGTGCCAGCGAAGGAGCGGGGGGGCGATCAGATACGCAGTATTTT. Translating gives CASEGAGGRSDTQYF. The V and J genes are TRBV6-6 and TRBJ2-3, with 10 bases identical to TRBD2. Per the germline V gene, CDR1 is MNHNY and CDR2 is SVGAGI (reference sequence). The CDR3 consists of 15 residues. V was clipped by 8 bases and J by 4 bases; unmatched bases: 9.

The rearrangement joins TRBV10-2 to TRBJ1-6; tentative D call: TRBD1 (6 bases). The CDR3 length is 16 residues. Germline values: CDR1 WSHSY, CDR2 SAAADI. Trimming removed 6 bases from V and 10 bases from J, with 22 bases in between. This chain's CDR3 is CASRPQGLLEDSPLHF. CDR3 DNA sequence: TGCGCCAGCAGACCTCAGGGGCTCCTCGAAGACTCACCCCTCCACTTT.